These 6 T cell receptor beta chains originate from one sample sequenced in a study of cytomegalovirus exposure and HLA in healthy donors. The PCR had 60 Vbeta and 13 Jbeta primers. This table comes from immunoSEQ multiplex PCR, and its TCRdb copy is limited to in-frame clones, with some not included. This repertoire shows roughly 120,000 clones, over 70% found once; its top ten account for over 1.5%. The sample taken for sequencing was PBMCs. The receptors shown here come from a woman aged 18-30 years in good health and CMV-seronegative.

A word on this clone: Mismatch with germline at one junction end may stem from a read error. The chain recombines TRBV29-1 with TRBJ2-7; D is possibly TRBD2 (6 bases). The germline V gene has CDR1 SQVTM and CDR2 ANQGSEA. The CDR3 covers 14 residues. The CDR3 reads CSARPGGGDYGQYF. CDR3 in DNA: TGCAGCGCCCGACCCGGTGGAGGGGATTACGGGCAGTACTTC.

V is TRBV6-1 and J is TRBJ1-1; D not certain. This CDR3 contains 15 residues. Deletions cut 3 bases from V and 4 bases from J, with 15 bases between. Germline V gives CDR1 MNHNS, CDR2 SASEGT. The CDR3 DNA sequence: TGTGCCAGCAGTGACCCCGGTCGAATTGGCACTGAAGCTTTCTTT. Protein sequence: CASSDPGRIGTEAFF.

The CDR3 reads CASSLGAIPGGYTF. CDR3 sequence (DNA): TGTGCCAGCAGCTTGGGGGCCATACCTGGGGGCTACACCTTC. J is TRBJ1-2 and V is TRBV5-4; the D is unclear. CDR1 is SGHNT and CDR2 is YYREEE in the germline V gene (reference sequence). V lost 0 bases and J lost 8, with 14 bases in between. The CDR3 loop spans 14 amino acids.

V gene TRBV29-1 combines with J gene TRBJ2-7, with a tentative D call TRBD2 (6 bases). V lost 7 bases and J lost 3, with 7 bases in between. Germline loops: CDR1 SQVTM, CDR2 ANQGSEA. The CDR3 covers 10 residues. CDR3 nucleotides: TGCAGCGGCGGGGACTACGAGCAGTACTTC. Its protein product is CSGGDYEQYF.

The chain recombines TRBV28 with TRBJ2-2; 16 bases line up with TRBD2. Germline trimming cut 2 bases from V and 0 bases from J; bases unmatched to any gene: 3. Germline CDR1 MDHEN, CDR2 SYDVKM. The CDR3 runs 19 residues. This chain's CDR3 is CASSLGTSGGAANTGELFF. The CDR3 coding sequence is TGTGCCAGCAGTTTAGGGACTAGCGGGGGGGCCGCGAACACCGGGGAGCTGTTTTTT.

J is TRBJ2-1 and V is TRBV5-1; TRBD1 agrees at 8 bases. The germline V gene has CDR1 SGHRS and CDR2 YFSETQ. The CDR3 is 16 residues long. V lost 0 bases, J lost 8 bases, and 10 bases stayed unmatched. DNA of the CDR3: TGCGCCAGCAGCTTGGGGGCAGGGGGCGCTGGACATGAGCAGTTCTTC. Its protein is CASSLGAGGAGHEQFF. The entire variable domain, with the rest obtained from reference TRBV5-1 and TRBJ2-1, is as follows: KAGVTQTPRYLIKTRGQQVTLSCSPISGHRSVSWYQQTPGQGLQFLFEYFSETQRNKGNFPGRFSGRQFSNSRSEMNVSTLELGDSALYLCASSLGAGGAGHEQFFGPGTRLTVL.